The 30 T cell receptor beta chains below all came from one sample that was sequenced in a study of cytomegalovirus exposure and HLA in healthy donors. Amplification used 60 Vbeta primers and 13 Jbeta primers. Sequencing was performed with immunoSEQ multiplex PCR; in TCRdb, only in-frame clones are kept and a portion is missing. The table lists 77,000 or so clones, over 70% of them singletons. Sequencing was carried out using PBMCs. These TCRs come from a middle-aged woman in good health and CMV-seronegative.

The chain employs TRBV11-2 and TRBJ2-5; maybe TRBD1 (5 bases). Germline V gene lookup returns CDR1 SGHAT and CDR2 FQNNGV. CDR3 length: 15 residues. The V end lost 5 bases, the J end lost 0 bases, and 13 bases lay between the germline ends. Here the CDR3 reads CASSTRTWYQETQYF. CDR3 in DNA: TGTGCCAGCAGCACCCGGACATGGTACCAAGAGACCCAGTACTTC.

This clone is judged medium-sized (0.01 to 0.1%). V usage is TRBV6-6 and J usage is TRBJ1-1, with a tentative D call TRBD1 (6 bases). V was pared by 5 bases and J by 0 bases, with 16 bases between. The germline V gene encodes CDR1 MNHNY and CDR2 SVGAGI (reference sequence). This CDR3 has 16 residues. The CDR3 here is CASSHGTPAMNTEAFF. CDR3 nucleotides: TGTGCCAGCAGTCACGGGACACCTGCCATGAACACTGAAGCTTTCTTT.

This chain links TRBV5-4 with TRBJ2-5; possible D gene TRBD1, 5 bases. V lost 6 bases and J 2 bases, leaving 17 bases between the germline ends. The CDR3 contains 15 residues. Per the germline V gene, CDR1 is SGHNT and CDR2 is YYREEE (reference sequence). CDR3 bases: TGTGCCAGCAACCCGGATGGGCAGGGTCAAGAGACCCAGTACTTC. Translated: CASNPDGQGQETQYF.

The sample holds one count of this clone. DNA of the CDR3: TGTGCCACCGAGGGCTGGCGGGGTGGGGACACCGGGGAGCTGTTTTTT. Translation gives CATEGWRGGDTGELFF. This chain links TRBV19 with TRBJ2-2; tentative D call: TRBD2 (6 bases). Per the germline V gene, CDR1 is LNHDA and CDR2 is SQIVND (reference sequence). This CDR3 is built from 16 residues. The V end lost 10 bases, the J end lost 3 bases, and 21 bases lay between the germline ends.

The rearrangement links TRBV7-8 to TRBJ2-7, with TRBD2 identical over 14 bases. Germline V gene data show CDR1 as SGHVS and CDR2 as FQNEAQ. This CDR3 contains 16 residues. V lost 5 bases, J lost 3 bases, and 6 bases stayed unmatched. The DNA for the CDR3 is TGTGCCAGCAGCCCTCTGGGACTAGCGGGAGTCTACGAGCAGTACTTC. Protein sequence: CASSPLGLAGVYEQYF. Looking up the rest from reference TRBV7-8 and TRBJ2-7 gives the full variable domain: GAGVSQSPRYKVAKRGQDVALRCDPISGHVSLFWYQQALGQGPEFLTYFQNEAQLDKSGLPSDRFFAERPEGSVSTLKIQRTQQEDSAVYLCASSPLGLAGVYEQYFGPGTRLTVT.

A few counts support this clone. In nucleotides, the CDR3 is TGTGCCAGCAGTTCAGGGGTGGGGGACAGGGGTTTTGGCTACACCTTC. Protein: CASSSGVGDRGFGYTF. V and J are TRBV6-6 and TRBJ1-2, with TRBD1 matching 10 bases. Trimming took 4 bases from V and 7 from J; bases not matched to a gene: 12. Germline V lookup: CDR1 MNHNY, CDR2 SVGAGI (reference sequence). The CDR3 is 16 amino acids.

The chain links TRBV18 to TRBJ2-4; the match to TRBD1 covers 7 bases. With V trimmed by 3 bases and J by 7 bases, 12 bases remained unmatched. The CDR3 has 16 residues. Germline assignment: CDR1 KGHSH and CDR2 LQKENI. The CDR3 DNA sequence: TGTGCCAGCTCACCGGGGATCGAGGGGGCAGGGAACATTCAGTACTTC. Amino acid sequence: CASSPGIEGAGNIQYF.

V gene TRBV18 combines with J gene TRBJ2-7; D possibly corresponds to TRBD2 (6 bases). The length of the CDR3 is 16 residues. V gave up 3 bases and J gave up 2 bases, with 17 bases separating them. From germline, CDR1 is KGHSH and CDR2 LQKENI. The CDR3 loop is CASSPLRGGAAYEQYF. The CDR3 DNA reads TGTGCCAGCTCACCCCTCCGAGGAGGGGCAGCCTACGAGCAGTACTTC.

This clone has more than one count but fewer than ten. The V and J genes are TRBV6-4 and TRBJ2-1; D is unresolved. Trimming took 2 bases from V and 1 from J, leaving 9 bases between them. Germline CDR1 and CDR2: MRHNA and SNTAGT. The CDR3 runs to 15 residues. The CDR3 DNA follows: TGTGCCAGCAGTGACGGCCCGCAATCCTACAATGAGCAGTTCTTC. This encodes CASSDGPQSYNEQFF.

V is TRBV27 and J is TRBJ2-1, with TRBD2 matching over 10 bases. With 7 bases clipped from V and 5 bases from J, the junction kept 8 bases outside the gene matches. The CDR3 is made up of 15 amino acids. The V gene's germline CDR1 is MNHEY and CDR2 SMNVEV (reference sequence). The CDR3 here is CASNILAGNHNEQFF. Here the CDR3 DNA reads TGTGCCAGCAATATACTAGCGGGAAATCACAATGAGCAGTTCTTC.

The CDR3 DNA reads TGTGCCAGCAGCTCTCCAGGGTTAGATACGCAGTATTTT. Its translation: CASSSPGLDTQYF. This chain uses TRBV5-6 with TRBJ2-3, with D tentatively TRBD1 (5 bases). Germline V CDR1 and CDR2: SGHDT, YYEEEE. This CDR3 is 13 amino acids long. V lost 3 bases, J lost 5 bases, and 10 bases lay in between.

This rearrangement joins TRBV6-4 to TRBJ1-5, with 7 nucleotides matching TRBD1. The CDR3 is made up of 14 amino acids. V gave up 6 bases and J gave up 9 bases; unmatched junction bases: 11. Germline V lookup: CDR1 MRHNA, CDR2 SNTAGT. In DNA form, the CDR3 reads TGTGCCAGCAGCCTCGACAGGGACTCTGGGCCCCAGCATTTT. Translation: CASSLDRDSGPQHF.

The chain is built from TRBV6-5 and TRBJ1-3, with D maybe TRBD1 (6 bases). The CDR3 extends over 15 amino acids. CDR1 and CDR2 from the germline V gene are MNHEY and SVGAGI. Trimming stripped 7 bases from V and 2 bases from J, with 15 bases between. CDR3 region: CASKYGRGAGNTIYF. DNA for the CDR3: TGTGCCAGCAAATACGGCAGGGGAGCTGGAAACACCATATATTTT.

The V gene is TRBV28, the J gene TRBJ2-5; D is perhaps TRBD2 (6 bases). CDR3 size: 17 residues. CDR1 MDHEN and CDR2 SYDVKM come from the germline V gene. Deletions cut 5 bases from V and 4 bases from J, with 23 bases between. The CDR3 DNA follows: TGTGCCAGCAGTCCCTCTCCCGGGAGCCCCAGTCGAGAGACCCAGTACTTC. Translation: CASSPSPGSPSRETQYF.

The chain uses TRBV5-4 and TRBJ1-1, with 12 bases that match TRBD1. Germline CDR1 and CDR2: SGHNT and YYREEE (reference sequence). Trimming took 5 bases from V and 3 from J; bases not matched to a gene: 11. The CDR3 runs 17 residues. In DNA form, the CDR3 reads TGTGCCAGCAGTTCTGGAACCGGGACAGGGGGCGACACTGAAGCTTTCTTT. Translation: CASSSGTGTGGDTEAFF.

The chain employs TRBV28 and TRBJ2-3; 9 bases are shared with TRBD2. Germline values: CDR1 MDHEN, CDR2 SYDVKM. V was pared by 2 bases and J by 4 bases, with 4 bases of the junction left unmatched. This CDR3 comprises 15 residues. The CDR3, as DNA: TGTGCCAGCAGTTTACCTAGCGGGAACGCAGATACGCAGTATTTT. This encodes CASSLPSGNADTQYF.

This clone came up a few times. J is TRBJ2-1 and V is TRBV10-3; 7 nucleotides align to TRBD1. The CDR3 spans 13 residues. Germline lookup yields CDR1 ENHRY and CDR2 SYGVKD. V lost 8 bases to trimming and J lost 5 bases; unmatched junction nucleotides: 6. Written as DNA, the CDR3 is TGTGCCATCTCCCTTGGACAGGACAATGAGCAGTTCTTC. It codes for CAISLGQDNEQFF.

This CDR3 reads CATRQGAIDTQYF. In DNA, the CDR3 is TGTGCCACCAGACAGGGGGCGATAGATACGCAGTATTTT. This chain links TRBV6-1 with TRBJ2-3, with 10 bases aligning to TRBD1. The junction had 6 bases not matched to a gene; V was cut back by 10 bases and J by 5 bases. The germline V gene encodes CDR1 MNHNS and CDR2 SASEGT. The CDR3 totals 13 residues.

The chain carries TRBV5-6 and TRBJ2-7; 8 bases map to TRBD1. J lost 5 bases, V lost 0 bases, and 4 bases had no gene match. The CDR3 has 14 amino acids. Germline loops: CDR1 SGHDT, CDR2 YYEEEE. The CDR3 sequence: CASSLGQGADEQYF. The CDR3 region has the DNA TGTGCCAGCAGCTTGGGGCAGGGGGCCGACGAGCAGTACTTC.

This chain joins TRBV2 and TRBJ2-3, with 8 bases aligning to TRBD2. Germline values: CDR1 SNHLY, CDR2 FYNNEI. The CDR3 is 14 residues long. V dropped 4 bases and J dropped 7; count of bases not matched to a gene: 7. In DNA form, the CDR3 reads TGTGCCAGCAGTGCTGCGGGGGGAGGCTATACGCAGTATTTT. It specifies CASSAAGGGYTQYF. Full variable domain (outside the CDR3, taken from reference TRBV2 and TRBJ2-3): EPEVTQTPSHQVTQMGQEVILRCVPISNHLYFYWYRQILGQKVEFLVSFYNNEISEKSEIFDDQFSVERPDGSNFTLKIRSTKLEDSAMYFCASSAAGGGYTQYFGPGTRLTVL.

Written as DNA, the CDR3 is TGTGCCAGCAGCACCGGACAGCTGTGGTACTTC. Its translation: CASSTGQLWYF. The V call is TRBV7-2, the J call TRBJ2-5, with a possible D match to TRBD1 (6 bases). This CDR3 contains 11 residues. With 5 bases removed from V and 13 bases from J, the gap between germline ends came to 14 bases. Germline-derived CDR1 and CDR2 are SGHTA and FQGNSA.

V is TRBV9 and J is TRBJ2-7; 7 bases align to TRBD1. The CDR3 spans 15 residues. The V gene's germline CDR1 is SGDLS and CDR2 YYNGEE. The junction had 4 bases not matched to a gene; V was cut back by 0 bases and J by 1 base. The CDR3 coding sequence is TGTGCCAGCAGCGTAGCTCCACAGGGGTCCTACGAGCAGTACTTC. As protein: CASSVAPQGSYEQYF.

Written as DNA, the CDR3 is TGTGCCAGCTCAGACGCAGGGGTAGGAAATCAGCCCCAGCATTTT. As protein: CASSDAGVGNQPQHF. The chain is built from TRBV18 and TRBJ1-5; tentatively, D is TRBD1 (6 bases). Germline V gives CDR1 KGHSH, CDR2 LQKENI. The V end lost 5 bases, the J end lost 4 bases, and 15 bases lay between the germline ends. This CDR3 comprises 15 residues.

The rearrangement uses TRBV5-1 and TRBJ2-6; TRBD2 agrees at 14 bases. In germline, CDR1 is SGHRS, CDR2 YFSETQ. The CDR3 consists of 17 residues. The V segment lost 4 bases and the J segment 12 bases; nucleotides outside the gene matches: 12. This chain's CDR3 is CASSKSGTSGGPAVLTF. The CDR3 bases are TGCGCCAGCAGCAAATCCGGGACTAGCGGGGGACCCGCCGTCCTGACTTTC.

The chain is built from TRBV11-2 and TRBJ2-4; 7 bases agree with TRBD2. Trimming cost V 5 bases and J 1 base; bases outside gene matches: 17. The CDR3 spans 19 residues. Germline V gene lookup returns CDR1 SGHAT and CDR2 FQNNGV. Here the CDR3 DNA reads TGTGCCAGCAGCGAAAGGACTAGATTTTCAGTTCGTGCCAAAAACATTCAGTACTTC. Amino acids: CASSERTRFSVRAKNIQYF. The full variable domain, with the rest looked up from reference TRBV11-2 and TRBJ2-4, is EAGVAQSPRYKIIEKRQSVAFWCNPISGHATLYWYQQILGQGPKLLIQFQNNGVVDDSQLPKDRFSAERLKGVDSTLKIQPAKLEDSAVYLCASSERTRFSVRAKNIQYFGAGTRLSVL.

This chain links TRBV7-2 with TRBJ1-5; D is perhaps TRBD1 (6 bases). Trimming shortened V by 5 bases and J by 4 bases, and 9 bases separated the two germline ends. The CDR3 loop spans 13 amino acids. Germline values: CDR1 SGHTA, CDR2 FQGNSA. The DNA for the CDR3 is TGTGCCAGCAGCCCACAGGGAAATCAGCCCCAGCATTTT. Amino acids: CASSPQGNQPQHF.

The chain has TRBV30 and TRBJ2-5; 13 bases match TRBD2. V lost 5 bases and J lost 2; bases outside the gene matches: 5. The CDR3 consists of 15 residues. The germline V gene encodes CDR1 GTSNPN and CDR2 SVGIG (reference sequence). CDR3 nucleotides: TGTGCCTGGGTTGGGACTAGCGGGAAACAAGAGACCCAGTACTTC. It codes for CAWVGTSGKQETQYF.

This clone has just one count. This chain connects TRBV28 to TRBJ2-7; D unresolved. V was clipped by 8 bases and J by 3 bases, with 8 bases between them. CDR3 length: 11 amino acids. Germline values: CDR1 MDHEN, CDR2 SYDVKM. The CDR3 reads CASETGYEQYF. CDR3 in DNA: TGTGCCAGCGAGACGGGCTACGAGCAGTACTTC. The full variable domain, in which reference TRBV28 and TRBJ2-7 provide the parts outside the CDR3, is DVKVTQSSRYLVKRTGEKVFLECVQDMDHENMFWYRQDPGLGLRLIYFSYDVKMKEKGDIPEGYSVSREKKERFSLILESASTNQTSMYLCASETGYEQYFGPGTRLTVT.

This sequence joins TRBV19 and TRBJ1-2; TRBD1 might be the D (5 bases). V was trimmed by 3 bases and J by 3 bases, leaving 8 bases between them. The CDR3 runs to 13 residues. The germline CDR1 and CDR2 sequences are LNHDA and SQIVND (reference sequence). This CDR3 reads CASSMGTHYGYTF. As DNA, the CDR3 is TGTGCCAGTAGTATGGGGACTCACTATGGCTACACCTTC.

This clone has only a few counts. The chain is built from TRBV7-9 and TRBJ2-5; 7 bases agree with TRBD2. The CDR3 consists of 15 residues. From germline, CDR1 is SEHNR and CDR2 FQNEAQ (reference sequence). V trimming: 2 bases; J trimming: 4 bases; junction bases outside the gene matches: 7. In DNA, the CDR3 is TGTGCCAGCAGCTTAATGGGGGGGACCCTAGAGACCCAGTACTTC. Its translation: CASSLMGGTLETQYF.